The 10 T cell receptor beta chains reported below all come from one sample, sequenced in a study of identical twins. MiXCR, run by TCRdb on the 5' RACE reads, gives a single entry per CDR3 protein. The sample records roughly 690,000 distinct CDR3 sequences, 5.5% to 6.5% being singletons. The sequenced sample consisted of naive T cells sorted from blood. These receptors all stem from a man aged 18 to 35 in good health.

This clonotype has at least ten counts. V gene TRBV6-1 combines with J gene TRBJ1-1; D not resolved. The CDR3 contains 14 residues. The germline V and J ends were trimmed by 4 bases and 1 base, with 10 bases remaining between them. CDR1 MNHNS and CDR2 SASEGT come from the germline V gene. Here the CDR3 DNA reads TGTGCCAGCAGTGCCACAGTGTCGAACACTGAAGCTTTCTTT. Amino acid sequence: CASSATVSNTEAFF.

CDR3 DNA sequence: TGTGCCAGCAGCCAAGTGGCAAACAGGCCCTTGAGCTCTGGGGCCAACGTCCTGACTTTC. Translation gives CASSQVANRPLSSGANVLTF. The J gene is TRBJ2-6, the V gene TRBV4-2; possible D gene TRBD1, 5 bases. Trimming left V 1 base short and J 0 bases short, with 19 bases between. This CDR3 region has 20 residues. Germline loops: CDR1 LGHNA, CDR2 YNFKEQ.

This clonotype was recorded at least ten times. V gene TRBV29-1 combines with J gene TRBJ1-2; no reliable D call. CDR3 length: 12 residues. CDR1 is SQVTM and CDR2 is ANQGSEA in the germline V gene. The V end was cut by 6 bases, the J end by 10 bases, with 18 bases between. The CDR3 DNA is TGCAGCGTCAGTCACCAGTCCTTCCTCTACACCTTC. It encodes CSVSHQSFLYTF.

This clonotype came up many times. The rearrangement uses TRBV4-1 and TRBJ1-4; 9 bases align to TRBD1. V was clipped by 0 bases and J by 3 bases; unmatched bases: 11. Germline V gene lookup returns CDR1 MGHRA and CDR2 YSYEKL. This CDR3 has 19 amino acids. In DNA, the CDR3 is TGCGCCAGCAGCCAAGATGAGCGGACAGGGGAAGGAGCTAATGAAAAACTGTTTTTT. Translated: CASSQDERTGEGANEKLFF.

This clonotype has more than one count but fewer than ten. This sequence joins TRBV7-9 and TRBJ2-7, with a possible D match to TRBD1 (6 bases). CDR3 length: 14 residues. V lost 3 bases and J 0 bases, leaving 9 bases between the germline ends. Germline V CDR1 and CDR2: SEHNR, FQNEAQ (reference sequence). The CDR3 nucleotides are TGTGCCAGCAGCTTCAGGGGTGACTCCTACGAGCAGTACTTC. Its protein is CASSFRGDSYEQYF.

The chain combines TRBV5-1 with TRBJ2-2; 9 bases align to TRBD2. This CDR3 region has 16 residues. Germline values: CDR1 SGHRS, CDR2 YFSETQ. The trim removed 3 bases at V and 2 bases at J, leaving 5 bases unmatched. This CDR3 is CASSSSGTANTGELFF. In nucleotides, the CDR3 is TGCGCCAGCAGCTCTAGCGGGACCGCAAACACCGGGGAGCTGTTTTTT.

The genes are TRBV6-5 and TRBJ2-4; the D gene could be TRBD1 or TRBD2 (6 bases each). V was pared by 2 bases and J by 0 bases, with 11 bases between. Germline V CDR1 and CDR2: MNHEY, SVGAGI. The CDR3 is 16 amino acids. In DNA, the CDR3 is TGTGCCAGCAGTTACACTCGGGGGCTAGCCAAAAACATTCAGTACTTC. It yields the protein CASSYTRGLAKNIQYF.

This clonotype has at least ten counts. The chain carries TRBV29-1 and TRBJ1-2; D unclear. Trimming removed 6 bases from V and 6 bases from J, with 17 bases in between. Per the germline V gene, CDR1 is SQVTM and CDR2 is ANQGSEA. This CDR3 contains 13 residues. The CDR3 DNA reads TGCAGCGTATTAACTTGGAGCGGCGATGGCTACACCTTC. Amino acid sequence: CSVLTWSGDGYTF.

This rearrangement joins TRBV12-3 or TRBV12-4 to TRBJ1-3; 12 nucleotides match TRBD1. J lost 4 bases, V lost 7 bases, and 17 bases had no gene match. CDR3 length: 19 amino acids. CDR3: CASILPGTGGNLGGNTIYF. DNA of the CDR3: TGTGCCAGCATTCTACCCGGGACAGGGGGCAATTTAGGCGGAAACACCATATATTTT.

The CDR3 loop is CASSDSAGSNEKLFF. DNA of the CDR3: TGTGCCAGTAGTGACTCGGCTGGATCTAATGAAAAACTGTTTTTT. V usage is TRBV19 and J usage is TRBJ1-4, with D unclear. V lost 5 bases and J 3 bases, leaving 13 bases between the germline ends. Germline V lookup: CDR1 LNHDA, CDR2 SQIVND (reference sequence). The CDR3 is 15 amino acids.